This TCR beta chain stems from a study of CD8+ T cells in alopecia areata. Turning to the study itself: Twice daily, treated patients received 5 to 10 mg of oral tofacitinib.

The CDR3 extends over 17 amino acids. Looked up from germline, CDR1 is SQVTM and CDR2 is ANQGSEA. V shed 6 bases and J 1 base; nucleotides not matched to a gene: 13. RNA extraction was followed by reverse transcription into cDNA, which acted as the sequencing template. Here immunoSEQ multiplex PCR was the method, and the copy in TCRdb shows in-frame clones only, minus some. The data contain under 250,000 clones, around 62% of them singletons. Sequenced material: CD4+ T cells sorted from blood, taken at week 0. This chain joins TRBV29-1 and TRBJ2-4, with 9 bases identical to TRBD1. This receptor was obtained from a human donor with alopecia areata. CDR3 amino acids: CSVKPWTGAGAKNIQYF. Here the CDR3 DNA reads TGCAGCGTAAAACCTTGGACAGGGGCGGGGGCCAAAAACATTCAGTACTTC.